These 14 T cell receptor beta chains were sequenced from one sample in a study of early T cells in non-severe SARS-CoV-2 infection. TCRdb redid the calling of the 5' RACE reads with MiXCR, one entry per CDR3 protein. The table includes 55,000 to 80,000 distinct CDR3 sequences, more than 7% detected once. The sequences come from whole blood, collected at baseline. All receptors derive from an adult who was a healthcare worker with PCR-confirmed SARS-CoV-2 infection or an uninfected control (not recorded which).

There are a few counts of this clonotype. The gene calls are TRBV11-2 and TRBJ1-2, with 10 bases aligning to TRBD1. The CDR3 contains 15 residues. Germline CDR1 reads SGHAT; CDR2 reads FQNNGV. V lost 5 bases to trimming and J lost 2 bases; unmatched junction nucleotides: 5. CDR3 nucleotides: TGTGCCAGCAGCCCCCGGACAGGGGGAAACTATGGCTACACCTTC. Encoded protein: CASSPRTGGNYGYTF.

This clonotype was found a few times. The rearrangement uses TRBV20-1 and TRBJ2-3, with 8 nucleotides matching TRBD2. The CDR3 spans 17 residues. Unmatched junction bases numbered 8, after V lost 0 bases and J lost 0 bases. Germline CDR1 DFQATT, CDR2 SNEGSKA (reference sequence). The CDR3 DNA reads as TGCAGTGCTAGAGATCCCCTAGCGGGCCTAAGCACAGATACGCAGTATTTT. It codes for CSARDPLAGLSTDTQYF.

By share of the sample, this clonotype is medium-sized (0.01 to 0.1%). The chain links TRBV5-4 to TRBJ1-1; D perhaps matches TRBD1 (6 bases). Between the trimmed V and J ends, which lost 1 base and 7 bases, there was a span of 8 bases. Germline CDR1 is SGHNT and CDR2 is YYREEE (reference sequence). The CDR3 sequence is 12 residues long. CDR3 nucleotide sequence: TGTGCCAGCAGCTTGCAGGGGCTTGAAGCTTTCTTT. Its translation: CASSLQGLEAFF.

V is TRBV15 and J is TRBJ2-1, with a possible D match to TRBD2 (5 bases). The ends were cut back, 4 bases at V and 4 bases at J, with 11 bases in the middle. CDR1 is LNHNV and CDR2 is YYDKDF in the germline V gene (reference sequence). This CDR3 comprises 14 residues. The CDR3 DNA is TGTGCCACCAGCACCTTGGACTTTTACAATGAGCAGTTCTTC. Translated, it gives CATSTLDFYNEQFF.

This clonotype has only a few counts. CDR3: CASSPRLAGTNEQFF. The CDR3 DNA sequence: TGTGCCAGCAGCCCCCGGCTAGCGGGGACGAATGAGCAGTTCTTC. This sequence joins TRBV7-3 and TRBJ2-1, with 9 bases lining up with TRBD2. Trimming took 5 bases from V and 7 from J; bases not matched to a gene: 9. CDR3 length equals 15 residues. Germline assignment: CDR1 SGHTA and CDR2 FQGTGA.

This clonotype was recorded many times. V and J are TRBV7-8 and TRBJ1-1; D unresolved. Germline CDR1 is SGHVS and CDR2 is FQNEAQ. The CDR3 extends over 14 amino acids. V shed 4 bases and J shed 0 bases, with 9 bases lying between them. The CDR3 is CASSSQTVNTEAFF. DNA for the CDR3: TGTGCCAGCAGCTCGCAAACAGTGAACACTGAAGCTTTCTTT.

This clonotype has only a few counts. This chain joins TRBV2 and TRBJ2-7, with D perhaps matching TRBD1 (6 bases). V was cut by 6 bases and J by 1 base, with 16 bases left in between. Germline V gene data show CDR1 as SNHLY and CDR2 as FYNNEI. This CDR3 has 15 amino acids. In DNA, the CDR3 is TGTGCCAGCAGATTACAGGGCGGCCAGTCCTACGAGCAGTACTTC. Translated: CASRLQGGQSYEQYF.

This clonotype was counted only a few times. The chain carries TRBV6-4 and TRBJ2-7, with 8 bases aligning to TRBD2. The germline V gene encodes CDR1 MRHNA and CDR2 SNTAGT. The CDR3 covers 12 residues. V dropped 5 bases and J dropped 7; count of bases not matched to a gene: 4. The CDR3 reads CASSSGSGEQYF. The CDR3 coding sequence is TGTGCCAGCAGTAGCGGGAGCGGAGAGCAGTACTTC.

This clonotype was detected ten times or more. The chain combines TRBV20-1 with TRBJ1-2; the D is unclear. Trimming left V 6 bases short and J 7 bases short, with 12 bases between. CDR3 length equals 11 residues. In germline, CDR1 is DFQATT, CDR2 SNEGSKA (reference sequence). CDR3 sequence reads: CSAPDLGGYTF. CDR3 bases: TGCAGTGCGCCAGATTTAGGTGGCTACACCTTC.

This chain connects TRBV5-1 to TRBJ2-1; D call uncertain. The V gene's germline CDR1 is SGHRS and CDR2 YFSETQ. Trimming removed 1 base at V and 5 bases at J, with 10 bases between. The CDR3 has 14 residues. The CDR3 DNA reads TGCGCCAGCAGCTTGACGGGCTACGACAATGAGCAGTTCTTC. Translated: CASSLTGYDNEQFF.

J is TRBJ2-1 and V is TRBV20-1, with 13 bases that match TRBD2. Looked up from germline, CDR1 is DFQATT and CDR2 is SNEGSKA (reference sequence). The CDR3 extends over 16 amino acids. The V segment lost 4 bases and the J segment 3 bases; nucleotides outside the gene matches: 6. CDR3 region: CSAIRLAGGFYNEQFF. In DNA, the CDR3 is TGCAGTGCTATAAGACTAGCGGGAGGATTCTACAATGAGCAGTTCTTC.

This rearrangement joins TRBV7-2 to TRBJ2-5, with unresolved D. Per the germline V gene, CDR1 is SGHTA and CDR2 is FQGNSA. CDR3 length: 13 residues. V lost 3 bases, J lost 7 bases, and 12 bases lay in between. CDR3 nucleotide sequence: TGTGCCAGCAGCTTTGGGCAGCTGGGGACCCAGTACTTC. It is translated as CASSFGQLGTQYF.

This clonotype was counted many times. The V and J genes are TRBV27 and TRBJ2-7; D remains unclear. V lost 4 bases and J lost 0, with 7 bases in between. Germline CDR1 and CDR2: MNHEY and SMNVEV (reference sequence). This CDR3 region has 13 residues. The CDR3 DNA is TGTGCCAGCAGTTCCGCCGGCTCCTACGAGCAGTACTTC. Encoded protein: CASSSAGSYEQYF.

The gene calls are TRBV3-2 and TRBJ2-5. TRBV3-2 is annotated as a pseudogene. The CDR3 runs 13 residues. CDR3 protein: CARFCEDQETQYF. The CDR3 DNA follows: TGTGCCCGCTTTTGTGAAGACCAAGAGACCCAGTACTTC.